What follows is one TCR beta chain and its context. This same CDR3 is encoded by further DNA sequences in the sample. There are 13 residues in the CDR3. The ends were cut back, 3 bases at V and 2 bases at J, with 8 bases in the middle. Per the germline V gene, CDR1 is MNHNS and CDR2 is SASEGT. This record belongs to a study of cytomegalovirus exposure and HLA in healthy donors. In the PCR, 60 Vbeta and 13 Jbeta primers were used. Assay: immunoSEQ multiplex PCR; the TCRdb copy retains only in-frame clones and omits some. Of over 250,000 clones in the sample, roughly 90% were seen once. The sample was PBMCs. The rearrangement uses TRBV6-1 and TRBJ2-7; D might be TRBD2 (6 bases). This TCR was sampled from a man in his forties or fifties in good health and CMV-seropositive. DNA of the CDR3: TGTGCCAGCAGTGAGGCGGGGCCCTACGAGCAGTACTTC. Translated, it gives CASSEAGPYEQYF.